These 13 T cell receptor beta chains originate from one sample sequenced in a study of response to subunit inactivated influenza vaccine. TCRdb called the RT-PCR reads again in MiXCR, with one record for every CDR3 protein. The table records around 500,000 distinct CDR3 sequences, roughly 11% of them present only once. The input for sequencing was PBMCs from blood, taken about 40 days after vaccination. These receptors came from a man aged 50 to 59 who received an inactivated influenza vaccine.

Details on this clonotype: The junction differs from germline at one of its ends, possibly a read error. The CDR3 DNA sequence: TGTGCCAGCAGCCGAATTCTTTCCGCCCCTGGGCCCAACGTCCTGACTTTC. It yields the protein CASSRILSAPGPNVLTF. V gene TRBV3-1 combines with J gene TRBJ2-6; D gene ambiguous. The CDR3 runs 17 residues. From germline, CDR1 is LGHDT and CDR2 YNNKEL (reference sequence).

This chain joins TRBV20-1 and TRBJ2-1; 9 bases are a match to TRBD2. Germline loops: CDR1 DFQATT, CDR2 SNEGSKA (reference sequence). Unmatched junction bases numbered 17, after V lost 6 bases and J lost 8 bases. The CDR3 is made up of 16 amino acids. The CDR3 region has the DNA TGCAGTGCAAGCTACTGGCGGGGGGGGGTTGGCCATGAGCAGTTCTTC. This codes for CSASYWRGGVGHEQFF.

The rearrangement uses TRBV28 and TRBJ2-5; D uncertain. Germline V CDR1 and CDR2: MDHEN, SYDVKM. Trimming shortened V by 6 bases and J by 5 bases, and 22 bases separated the two germline ends. CDR3 length: 16 residues. The CDR3 loop reads CASSPRHLGGDETQYF. The CDR3 DNA is TGTGCCAGCAGCCCCAGGCATCTAGGCGGAGACGAGACCCAGTACTTC.

In its sample, this clonotype was seen a few times. The rearrangement joins TRBV5-1 to TRBJ2-7; 8 positions match TRBD2. The CDR3 length is 16 residues. CDR1 SGHRS and CDR2 YFSETQ come from the germline V gene. Trimming at V came to 3 bases and at J to 0 bases, leaving 8 bases not matched to a gene. CDR3 sequence (DNA): TGCGCCAGCAGCTCCCATAGCGGGACGAGCTCCTACGAGCAGTACTTC. Translation gives CASSSHSGTSSYEQYF.

This clonotype appeared many times. The chain uses TRBV20-1 and TRBJ2-1, with D perhaps assigned TRBD1 or TRBD2 (5 bases each). V dropped 0 bases and J dropped 4 bases, with 16 bases sitting between them. This CDR3 is built from 16 residues. Germline-derived CDR1 and CDR2 are DFQATT and SNEGSKA (reference sequence). CDR3 sequence reads: CSARESGASRYNEQFF. DNA for the CDR3: TGCAGTGCTAGAGAGTCCGGGGCCTCCAGATACAATGAGCAGTTCTTC.

The chain combines TRBV5-1 with TRBJ2-5; 11 bases are a match to TRBD2. The CDR3 sequence is 14 residues long. The V gene's germline CDR1 is SGHRS and CDR2 YFSETQ. The V and J ends lost 4 bases and 4 bases, in that order; junction bases with no gene match: 3. CDR3 residues: CASSDSGGAETQYF. In nucleotides, the CDR3 is TGCGCCAGCAGCGATAGCGGGGGGGCAGAGACCCAGTACTTC.

This clonotype was detected only a few times. J is TRBJ2-5 and V is TRBV5-1, with a tentative D call TRBD1 (6 bases). Trimming removed 0 bases from V and 5 bases from J, with 14 bases in between. This CDR3 is built from 15 residues. Germline CDR1 is SGHRS and CDR2 is YFSETQ. The CDR3 here is CASSLGNRAAETQYF. Written as DNA, the CDR3 is TGCGCCAGCAGCTTGGGGAACAGGGCGGCTGAGACCCAGTACTTC. Drawing the rest from reference TRBV5-1 and TRBJ2-5, the complete variable domain is KAGVTQTPRYLIKTRGQQVTLSCSPISGHRSVSWYQQTPGQGLQFLFEYFSETQRNKGNFPGRFSGRQFSNSRSEMNVSTLELGDSALYLCASSLGNRAAETQYFGPGTRLLVL.

The table lists this clonotype with a few counts. This chain joins TRBV28 and TRBJ1-6; D gene ambiguous. The CDR3 contains 14 residues. V was shortened by 3 bases and J by 5 bases, with 8 bases between the two germline ends. CDR1 MDHEN and CDR2 SYDVKM come from the germline V gene. In DNA form, the CDR3 reads TGTGCCAGCAGTTTTTGGTCAAATAATTCACCCCTCCACTTT. Translation: CASSFWSNNSPLHF.

V usage is TRBV4-3 and J usage is TRBJ2-1; 12 bases fit TRBD2. CDR3 length: 17 amino acids. From germline, CDR1 is LGHNA and CDR2 YSLEER. With V trimmed by 0 bases and J by 9 bases, 9 bases remained unmatched. The CDR3 DNA follows: TGCGCCAGCAGCCAAGATACCCCTAGCGGGAGGGCAGGTGAGCAGTTCTTC. Translation: CASSQDTPSGRAGEQFF.

A few counts support this clonotype. The V and J genes are TRBV7-9 and TRBJ2-5; 7 positions agree with TRBD2. The CDR3 sequence is 17 residues long. CDR1 is SEHNR, CDR2 FQNEAQ, per germline (reference sequence). Trimming removed 5 bases from V and 0 bases from J; junction bases left unmatched: 12. As DNA, the CDR3 is TGTGCCAGCAGCCTAGAGGGTGGGAGGGCTGACCAAGAGACCCAGTACTTC. It codes for CASSLEGGRADQETQYF.

This clonotype was counted only a few times. V is TRBV4-1 and J is TRBJ2-1; a possible D gene is TRBD1 (6 bases). Germline V gives CDR1 MGHRA, CDR2 YSYEKL. This CDR3 has 17 amino acids. V was trimmed by 1 base and J by 0 bases, leaving 13 bases between them. The DNA for the CDR3 is TGCGCCAGCAGCCAAGCCCCACAGGGCCTCTCCTACAATGAGCAGTTCTTC. This gives the protein CASSQAPQGLSYNEQFF.

This clonotype was seen only a few times. The chain couples TRBV7-2 to TRBJ2-7, with D maybe TRBD1 (5 bases). Trimming pared 4 bases from V and 6 bases from J, leaving 19 bases between. The CDR3 totals 15 residues. Germline V gene sequence: CDR1 SGHTA, CDR2 FQGNSA. CDR3 protein: CASSSRQGRALEQYF. The CDR3 nucleotides are TGTGCCAGCAGCTCCCGGCAGGGCCGAGCTCTCGAGCAGTACTTC.

As to this clonotype: This could be a read error, since a much larger clone is one nucleotide away. The rearrangement joins TRBV7-2 to TRBJ1-4; tentatively, D is TRBD1 (6 bases). The CDR3 loop spans 15 amino acids. The germline gives CDR1 SGHTA, CDR2 FQGNSA. The DNA of the CDR3 is TGTGCCAGCATCCGACAGGTTGCAACTCATGAAAAACTGTTTTTT. Translated, it gives CASIRQVATHEKLFF.